This entry concerns a single T cell receptor (beta chain). Its antigen is currently not known. Base qualities are not provided; no much larger clone lies one nucleotide away. TCRbeta CDR3 regions were amplified from genomic DNA by means of the immunoSEQ Assay, a bias-controlled multiplex PCR. From the authors' description of their analysis: Nucleated cell counts per sample were estimated from amplification of reference gene primers within the assay. Sequence reads were collapsed and filtered to measure the absolute abundance of every unique TCRbeta CDR3 rearrangement. For each sample, productive Simpson clonality was calculated as the square root of Simpson's diversity index across productive rearrangements. TCRdb's version of the immuneACCESS table is confined to in-frame rearrangements and falls short of the full clone set. An unresolved V gene accounts for under half of the shortfall where checked; the remainder is of unknown origin. D and trimming come from the DNA, and the V and J calls and clone size come from that table. This sample is represented by 50,000 to 80,000 clones; 85% to 90% of them were singletons. Clones ranked in the top ten supply 5.5% to 8.5% of the sample.

The sample belongs to a study of blood T cell repertoires in COVID-19 (TCRdb year 2020). Notes on the research overall: The collaborator samples originated in the United States, Italy and Spain and spanned the acute and convalescent phases of COVID-19. A de-identified subject ID, COVID-19 status, age in years and sex were almost always included in the sample metadata. The prospective study material was composed of cDNA or gDNA derived from T cells, B-cell-depleted T cells, or PBMCs. The repertoires were made available in a free public database intended to serve as a resource for research on the immune response to SARS-CoV-2. Deeply sampled blood TCRbeta repertoires from subjects exposed to, actively infected with, or recovered from COVID-19 were included in the dataset. Samples were obtained from the ongoing ImmuneRACE study (first 160 participants) and from 1,254 subjects provided by 6 global collaborators. Where available, HLA class I and class II types were obtained from metadata supplied by the sample provider rather than from assay-based typing. Here is what the overall study found, with its caveats: The amount of clinical and demographic metadata varied by source and participant and was provided uncurated.

From the cysteine through the phenylalanine, the CDR3 covers 13 amino acids. Only the CDR3 DNA is retained, 39 bases long and in frame from the first base. CDR1 is given as SQVTM and CDR2 as ANQGSEA, both from the germline V gene. The trim is 6 bases for V and 3 bases for J, with a gap of 12 bases between the germline ends. Collaborating institutions collected whole blood in K2EDTA tubes following their own protocols. For TCRbeta analysis, collaborator samples were shipped as frozen whole blood, as isolated PBMCs, or as DNA extracted from either sample type. The receptor was isolated from a middle-aged man with active COVID-19. This chain is built from TRBV29-1 and TRBJ1-5; the D gene is perhaps TRBD1, on 6 matching bases. Sequencing used peripheral blood. The DNA sequence is TGCAGCGTAACGACAGGCGTCAATCAGCCCCAGCATTTT. Translated, this is CSVTTGVNQPQHF. Full variable domain (CDR3 extended with the reference TRBV29-1 and TRBJ1-5 proteins): SAVISQKPSRDICQRGTSLTIQCQVDSQVTMMFWYRQQPGQSLTLIATANQGSEATYESGFVIDKFPISRPNLTFSTLTVSNMSPEDSSIYLCSVTTGVNQPQHFGDGTRLSIL.